The 27 T cell receptor beta chains below were found in one sample sequenced in a study of CD8+ T cells in alopecia areata (dated by TCRdb to between 2018 and 2020). The library was generated by the immunoSEQ multiplex PCR assay. To provide template for TCR sequencing, every sample had RNA extracted and reverse transcribed into cDNA. What TCRdb holds here is the immuneACCESS table cut down to in-frame rearrangements. Part of the clones is not present; checked against another copy, under half of the missing clones reflect an unresolved V gene, and the others are unexplained. This sample gives roughly 120,000 clones in total; 55% to 80% of them show up just once. The ten largest clones add up to about 3% of the sample. The material sequenced was CD4+ T cells sorted from blood. These TCRs come from a human donor in good health.

V and J are TRBV18 and TRBJ2-7; 8 nucleotides align to TRBD1. The CDR3 length is 14 residues. Germline CDR1 is KGHSH and CDR2 is LQKENI. Trimming took 4 bases from V and 2 from J; bases not matched to a gene: 4. CDR3: CASSLGQAPYEQYF. Here the CDR3 DNA reads TGTGCCAGCTCACTGGGACAGGCACCCTACGAGCAGTACTTC.

The J gene is TRBJ2-2, the V gene TRBV9; no clear D. The V end lost 4 bases, the J end lost 3 bases, and 7 bases lay between the germline ends. The V gene's germline CDR1 is SGDLS and CDR2 YYNGEE. The CDR3 has 13 residues. The CDR3 here is CASSPGDTGELFF. In DNA form, the CDR3 reads TGTGCCAGCAGCCCCGGCGACACCGGGGAGCTGTTTTTT.

This chain connects TRBV9 to TRBJ2-7, with a weak D call TRBD2 (6 bases). Germline-derived CDR1 and CDR2 are SGDLS and YYNGEE. Trimming left V 4 bases short and J 10 bases short, with 15 bases between. CDR3 size: 12 residues. CDR3 residues: CASSPPEGRQYF. The CDR3 nucleotides read TGTGCCAGCAGCCCCCCGGAGGGCAGACAGTACTTC.

In this sample, this clone turned up a few times. This sequence joins TRBV7-2 and TRBJ2-7; 8 nucleotides line up with TRBD1. The junction had 5 bases not matched to a gene; V was cut back by 0 bases and J by 4 bases. Looked up from germline, CDR1 is SGHTA and CDR2 is FQGNSA. CDR3 length: 15 amino acids. Here the CDR3 DNA reads TGTGCCAGCAGCTTAGCGACCAGGGGGCTATACGAGCAGTACTTC. Its translation: CASSLATRGLYEQYF.

CDR3 amino acids: CASSLGQGIYGYTF. CDR3 nucleotide sequence: TGTGCCAGCAGCCTAGGACAGGGGATCTATGGCTACACCTTC. The chain links TRBV6-6 to TRBJ1-2, with 9 bases that match TRBD1. Germline loops: CDR1 MNHNY, CDR2 SVGAGI (reference sequence). V lost 6 bases, J lost 4 bases, and 6 bases stayed unmatched. This CDR3 spans 14 amino acids.

The V gene is TRBV30, the J gene TRBJ1-1; a weak D match, TRBD1 (5 bases). Germline CDR1 GTSNPN, CDR2 SVGIG (reference sequence). This CDR3 has 12 residues. Trimming left V 5 bases short and J 6 bases short, with 13 bases between. In nucleotides, the CDR3 is TGTGCCTGGGTGGGGGTACTCCCTGAAGCTTTCTTT. As protein: CAWVGVLPEAFF.

This chain links TRBV7-8 with TRBJ2-5; D gene ambiguous. The CDR3 contains 12 residues. Germline CDR1 SGHVS, CDR2 FQNEAQ. V gave up 6 bases and J gave up 2 bases, with 7 bases separating them. CDR3 amino acids: CASSYAQETQYF. CDR3 coding DNA: TGTGCCAGCAGTTACGCTCAAGAGACCCAGTACTTC.

This chain uses TRBV5-1 with TRBJ1-2, with D unclear. V gave up 1 base and J gave up 8 bases, with 9 bases separating them. The germline V gene has CDR1 SGHRS and CDR2 YFSETQ. This CDR3 spans 12 amino acids. This CDR3 is CASSLNWSGYTF. The CDR3 bases are TGCGCCAGCAGCTTGAACTGGAGCGGCTACACCTTC.

The V gene is TRBV18, the J gene TRBJ2-2; 8 bases line up with TRBD1. Per germline, CDR1 KGHSH and CDR2 LQKENI. This CDR3 spans 18 amino acids. Losses at the gene ends were 0 bases for V and 4 bases for J; bases not matched to a gene: 10. The CDR3 nucleotides read TGTGCCAGCTCACCACCGGGCAGGGGGCTCGATCGCACCGGGGAGCTGTTTTTT. This translates into CASSPPGRGLDRTGELFF.

This clone was counted only a few times. The rearrangement uses TRBV5-1 and TRBJ2-7; TRBD1 aligns across 8 bases. There are 14 residues in the CDR3. With V trimmed by 4 bases and J by 2 bases, 5 bases remained unmatched. Germline V gives CDR1 SGHRS, CDR2 YFSETQ. The DNA of the CDR3 is TGCGCCAGCAGCCGTACGACAGGGGCCTACGAGCAGTACTTC. Protein product: CASSRTTGAYEQYF.

The chain combines TRBV30 with TRBJ2-1, with 7 bases fitting TRBD1. The CDR3 contains 13 residues. V lost 4 bases to trimming and J lost 4 bases; unmatched junction nucleotides: 4. The germline V gene encodes CDR1 GTSNPN and CDR2 SVGIG (reference sequence). The chain's CDR3 is CAWTGTAYNEQFF. The DNA of the CDR3 is TGTGCCTGGACCGGGACAGCTTACAATGAGCAGTTCTTC.

This clone appeared a single time. The DNA for the CDR3 is TGCGCCAGCAGCTGGGGAGGCCCAGATACGCAGTATTTT. Protein product: CASSWGGPDTQYF. V is TRBV5-1 and J is TRBJ2-3; D may be TRBD2 (6 bases). This CDR3 has 13 amino acids. V gave up 3 bases and J gave up 4 bases, with 9 bases separating them. The germline gives CDR1 SGHRS, CDR2 YFSETQ.

The chain is built from TRBV30 and TRBJ1-1; D call uncertain. V lost 2 bases to trimming and J lost 8 bases, with 15 bases between them. From germline, CDR1 is GTSNPN and CDR2 SVGIG (reference sequence). The CDR3 sequence is 13 residues long. CDR3 DNA sequence: TGTGCCTGGAGTTTAGGGCAGGCGGGAGAAGCTTTCTTT. Amino acids: CAWSLGQAGEAFF.

As DNA, the CDR3 is TGTGCCAGCACCAGACAGGGTATGAACACTGAAGCTTTCTTT. The encoded protein is CASTRQGMNTEAFF. The J gene is TRBJ1-1, the V gene TRBV9, with 7 bases matching TRBD1. V was clipped by 6 bases and J by 0 bases; unmatched bases: 5. This CDR3 region has 14 residues. The germline CDR1 and CDR2 sequences are SGDLS and YYNGEE.

The chain is built from TRBV30 and TRBJ2-1, with 8 bases aligning to TRBD2. CDR3 length: 15 amino acids. With V trimmed by 2 bases and J by 6 bases, 9 bases remained unmatched. Germline V gene sequence: CDR1 GTSNPN, CDR2 SVGIG (reference sequence). The CDR3 DNA reads as TGTGCCTGGAGTTCCCGCGGGGGGATCTCCAATGAGCAGTTCTTC. This sequence encodes CAWSSRGGISNEQFF. Combining the CDR3 with reference TRBV30 and TRBJ2-1 gives the whole variable domain SQTIHQWPATLVQPVGSPLSLECTVEGTSNPNLYWYRQAAGRGLQLLFYSVGIGQISSEVPQNLSASRPQDRQFILSSKKLLLSDSGFYLCAWSSRGGISNEQFFGPGTRLTVL.

The chain is built from TRBV28 and TRBJ2-6; TRBD2 might be the D (5 bases). V lost 4 bases to trimming and J lost 2 bases, with 9 bases between them. The germline V gene encodes CDR1 MDHEN and CDR2 SYDVKM. The CDR3 loop spans 15 amino acids. The CDR3 region is CASSSLGAGANVLTF. DNA for the CDR3: TGTGCCAGCAGTTCCCTCGGGGCTGGGGCCAACGTCCTGACTTTC.

Points on this clone: It may be a read error: a sequence one base away is much more abundant. The genes are TRBV5-6 and TRBJ2-3, with D possibly TRBD2 on 6 matching bases. Germline V gene sequence: CDR1 SGHDT, CDR2 YYEEEE. The CDR3 length is 11 residues. The V gene lost 4 bases and the J gene lost 6 bases, with 6 bases spanning the gap. DNA for the CDR3: TGTGCCAGCAGCCGGGGGGATACGCAGTATTTT. It specifies CASSRGDTQYF.

The J gene is TRBJ1-5, the V gene TRBV15; 7 bases match TRBD1. This CDR3 region has 19 residues. Germline V gene sequence: CDR1 LNHNV, CDR2 YYDKDF (reference sequence). With 0 bases clipped from V and 4 bases from J, the junction kept 15 bases outside the gene matches. DNA of the CDR3: TGTGCCACCAGCAGAGATCGTGGTACCGGGACAGAAAGAAATCAGCCCCAGCATTTT. This codes for CATSRDRGTGTERNQPQHF.

Only one count was recorded for this clone. The rearrangement links TRBV29-1 to TRBJ1-4; D is unclear. The germline V gene encodes CDR1 SQVTM and CDR2 ANQGSEA. The V and J ends lost 6 bases and 4 bases respectively, with 12 bases between them. There are 13 residues in the CDR3. CDR3 sequence reads: CSVETERNEKLFF. The CDR3, as DNA: TGCAGCGTGGAGACGGAACGTAATGAAAAACTGTTTTTT.

The chain uses TRBV6-5 and TRBJ2-5; no definite D call. CDR3 length: 12 residues. The germline CDR1 and CDR2 sequences are MNHEY and SVGAGI. Trimming shortened V by 6 bases and J by 5 bases, and 10 bases separated the two germline ends. The CDR3 DNA follows: TGTGCCAGCAGGGGTGTAGGGGAGACCCAGTACTTC. It is translated as CASRGVGETQYF.

The rearrangement joins TRBV20-1 to TRBJ1-2, with D hard to call. V shed 5 bases and J shed 4 bases, with 8 bases lying between them. This CDR3 contains 11 residues. Germline V gives CDR1 DFQATT, CDR2 SNEGSKA (reference sequence). The chain's CDR3 is CSALLPYGYTF. Here the CDR3 DNA reads TGCAGTGCTCTTCTACCCTATGGCTACACCTTC.

This clone came up a few times. This rearrangement joins TRBV30 to TRBJ2-1, with D unclear. The ends were cut back, 1 base at V and 6 bases at J, with 4 bases in the middle. Per germline, CDR1 GTSNPN and CDR2 SVGIG (reference sequence). This CDR3 comprises 11 residues. The CDR3, as DNA: TGTGCCTGGAGTGCAAGCAATGAGCAGTTCTTC. Residues: CAWSASNEQFF. The entire variable domain, with the rest obtained from reference TRBV30 and TRBJ2-1, is as follows: SQTIHQWPATLVQPVGSPLSLECTVEGTSNPNLYWYRQAAGRGLQLLFYSVGIGQISSEVPQNLSASRPQDRQFILSSKKLLLSDSGFYLCAWSASNEQFFGPGTRLTVL.

In this sample, this clone turned up a few times. The J gene is TRBJ1-2, the V gene TRBV13; TRBD1 matches at 11 bases. CDR3 length: 15 residues. Germline CDR1 PRHDT, CDR2 FYEKMQ (reference sequence). V shed 5 bases, J shed 5 bases, and the junction held 7 bases outside the gene matches. CDR3: CASSSLGQGAYGYTF. DNA for the CDR3: TGTGCCAGCAGCAGTCTAGGACAGGGGGCGTATGGCTACACCTTC.

This chain uses TRBV11-2 with TRBJ1-2; TRBD1 matches at 8 bases. J lost 3 bases, V lost 4 bases, and 4 bases had no gene match. The CDR3 length is 14 residues. In germline, CDR1 is SGHAT, CDR2 FQNNGV. DNA of the CDR3: TGTGCCAGCAGCTCGGACAGGGTACACTATGGCTACACCTTC. Translated: CASSSDRVHYGYTF.

CDR3 loop: CASSLLGPGPPGLSGANVLTF. The CDR3 DNA reads as TGCGCCAGCAGCCTTTTGGGGCCGGGACCCCCTGGCCTCTCTGGGGCCAACGTCCTGACTTTC. The chain links TRBV4-1 to TRBJ2-6; D is perhaps TRBD1 or TRBD2 (5 bases each). This CDR3 region has 21 residues. Trimming removed 4 bases at V and 0 bases at J, with 25 bases between. Germline CDR1 is MGHRA and CDR2 is YSYEKL.

The chain has TRBV15 and TRBJ1-2, with TRBD1 as a possible D gene (6 bases). This CDR3 comprises 15 residues. Trimming stripped 3 bases from V and 6 bases from J, with 17 bases between. Germline CDR1 LNHNV, CDR2 YYDKDF (reference sequence). The CDR3 coding sequence is TGTGCCACCAGCAGCCCCCTGGGGGCAAGTCATGGCTACACCTTC. Its translation is CATSSPLGASHGYTF.

The chain carries TRBV5-1 and TRBJ2-5; weak D call: TRBD2 (6 bases). Between the trimmed V and J ends, which lost 4 bases and 5 bases, there was a span of 12 bases. CDR1 is SGHRS, CDR2 YFSETQ, per germline. This CDR3 spans 13 amino acids. The chain's CDR3 is CASSDGRGETQYF. CDR3 DNA: TGCGCCAGCAGCGATGGACGGGGGGAGACCCAGTACTTC.